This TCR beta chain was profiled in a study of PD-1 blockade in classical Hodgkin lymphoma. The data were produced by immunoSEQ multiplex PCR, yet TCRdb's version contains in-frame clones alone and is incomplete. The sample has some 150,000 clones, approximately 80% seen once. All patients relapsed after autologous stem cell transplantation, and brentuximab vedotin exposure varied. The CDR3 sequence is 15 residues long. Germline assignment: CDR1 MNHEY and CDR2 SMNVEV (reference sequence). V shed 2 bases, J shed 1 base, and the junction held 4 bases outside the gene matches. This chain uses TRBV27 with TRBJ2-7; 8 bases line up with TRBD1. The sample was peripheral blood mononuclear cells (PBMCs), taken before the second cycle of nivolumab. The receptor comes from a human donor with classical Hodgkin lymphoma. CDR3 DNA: TGTGCCAGCAGTTTAGGGACAGGAGAGTCCTACGAGCAGTACTTC. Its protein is CASSLGTGESYEQYF.